One and the same sample provided the 29 T cell receptor beta chains below, sequenced in a study of T cell responses to AZD1222 COVID-19 vaccine. Assay used: immunoSEQ multiplex PCR; TCRdb lists only in-frame clones, some missing. The sample includes roughly 120,000 clones, around nine tenths of them seen just once. The sample in question was peripheral blood, obtained on day 0 of AZD1222 vaccination. The receptors here all came from an adult in good health.

This clone was seen once. The chain recombines TRBV9 with TRBJ1-4; no reliable D call. V lost 3 bases and J 5 bases, leaving 14 bases between the germline ends. Per the germline V gene, CDR1 is SGDLS and CDR2 is YYNGEE. The CDR3 is made up of 15 amino acids. CDR3 sequence: CASSGRDLGNEKLFF. CDR3 nucleotides: TGTGCCAGCAGCGGGAGAGATTTGGGGAATGAAAAACTGTTTTTT.

Here the CDR3 reads CASSHPGQGVMNTEAFF. CDR3 in DNA: TGCGCCAGCAGCCATCCGGGACAGGGCGTCATGAACACTGAAGCTTTCTTT. The chain carries TRBV4-1 and TRBJ1-1; 9 bases match TRBD1. V lost 3 bases to trimming and J lost 0 bases; unmatched junction nucleotides: 8. In germline, CDR1 is MGHRA, CDR2 YSYEKL. The CDR3 consists of 17 residues.

This sequence joins TRBV5-1 and TRBJ1-4, with a weak D call TRBD1 (5 bases). Trimming stripped 0 bases from V and 7 bases from J, with 13 bases between. CDR1 is SGHRS and CDR2 is YFSETQ in the germline V gene. The CDR3 runs to 15 residues. CDR3 bases: TGCGCCAGCAGCTTGGAAGCCAGGGAGACTGAAAAACTGTTTTTT. Protein sequence: CASSLEARETEKLFF. Complete variable domain (other parts from reference TRBV5-1 and TRBJ1-4): KAGVTQTPRYLIKTRGQQVTLSCSPISGHRSVSWYQQTPGQGLQFLFEYFSETQRNKGNFPGRFSGRQFSNSRSEMNVSTLELGDSALYLCASSLEARETEKLFFGSGTQLSVL.

V usage is TRBV18 and J usage is TRBJ1-1; a weak D match, TRBD1 (6 bases). Trimming left V 3 bases short and J 0 bases short, with 17 bases between. The CDR3 sequence is 17 residues long. The germline CDR1 and CDR2 sequences are KGHSH and LQKENI. The chain's CDR3 is CASSPGGLTQMNTEAFF. CDR3 nucleotide sequence: TGTGCCAGCTCACCGGGGGGGCTAACCCAGATGAACACTGAAGCTTTCTTT.

This chain links TRBV7-9 with TRBJ2-1; tentatively, D is TRBD1 (6 bases). Trimming left V 7 bases short and J 0 bases short, with 10 bases between. Germline values: CDR1 SEHNR, CDR2 FQNEAQ (reference sequence). The length of the CDR3 is 14 residues. The chain's CDR3 is CASTRDNSYNEQFF. CDR3 bases: TGTGCCAGCACCCGGGACAACTCCTACAATGAGCAGTTCTTC.

The chain joins TRBV28 to TRBJ1-3; TRBD1 matches at 12 bases. CDR1 is MDHEN and CDR2 is SYDVKM in the germline V gene. The CDR3 is 15 residues long. V shed 5 bases, J shed 8 bases, and the junction held 7 bases outside the gene matches. CDR3 residues: CASSEPGQGAYTIYF. As DNA, the CDR3 is TGTGCCAGCAGTGAACCGGGACAGGGGGCGTACACCATATATTTT.

This sequence joins TRBV28 and TRBJ2-7; D perhaps matches TRBD1 (5 bases). Germline V lookup: CDR1 MDHEN, CDR2 SYDVKM. The CDR3 spans 14 residues. Trimming cost V 7 bases and J 0 bases, with 13 bases left between them. The CDR3 region has the DNA TGTGCCAGCACCACTTTTCAGGGCTCCTACGAGCAGTACTTC. It codes for CASTTFQGSYEQYF.

The rearrangement joins TRBV7-2 to TRBJ1-2; TRBD1 matches 8 bases. Germline CDR1 and CDR2: SGHTA and FQGNSA. The ends lost 6 bases at V and 5 bases at J; junction bases unmatched: 8. This CDR3 has 14 residues. The CDR3 DNA reads TGTGCCAGCAGTCTAGACAGGGGTTCTTATGGCTACACCTTC. Residues: CASSLDRGSYGYTF.

This sequence joins TRBV5-1 and TRBJ1-3; perhaps TRBD1 as D (5 bases). Germline values: CDR1 SGHRS, CDR2 YFSETQ. The CDR3 consists of 15 residues. Trimming took off 4 bases at V and 4 bases at J, with 15 bases between the two ends. The CDR3 protein is CASSGGATTGNTIYF. For the CDR3, the DNA is TGCGCCAGCAGCGGCGGGGCTACTACCGGAAACACCATATATTTT.

The rearrangement links TRBV29-1 to TRBJ2-1, with TRBD2 identical over 13 bases. CDR3 size: 20 residues. CDR1 SQVTM and CDR2 ANQGSEA come from the germline V gene. V shed 6 bases and J 0 bases; nucleotides not matched to a gene: 17. CDR3 in amino acids: CSVLGGRLAGGISSYNEQFF. DNA of the CDR3: TGCAGCGTCCTCGGAGGGAGACTAGCGGGAGGCATATCCTCCTACAATGAGCAGTTCTTC.

The genes are TRBV4-2 and TRBJ2-3, with 16 nucleotides matching TRBD2. Germline V gives CDR1 LGHNA, CDR2 YNFKEQ. V gave up 0 bases and J gave up 0 bases; unmatched junction bases: 9. This CDR3 contains 21 residues. CDR3 bases: TGTGCCAGCAGCCAAGATCTGAAGGGACTAGCGGGGGGGCGTAGCACAGATACGCAGTATTTT. Translated, it gives CASSQDLKGLAGGRSTDTQYF.

V gene TRBV3-1 (or the pseudogene TRBV3-2) combines with J gene TRBJ1-2; D might be TRBD1 (6 bases). This CDR3 has 13 residues. V lost 4 bases, J lost 8 bases, and 14 bases lay in between. Germline CDR1 is LGHDT and CDR2 is YNNKEL (reference sequence). CDR3 in amino acids: CASSRSRGEGYTF. CDR3 nucleotides: TGTGCCAGCAGCCGATCTAGGGGGGAAGGCTACACCTTC.

J is TRBJ2-5 and V is TRBV5-5; D call uncertain. Trimming shortened V by 2 bases and J by 3 bases, and 8 bases separated the two germline ends. The CDR3 is 13 amino acids. Germline V gene sequence: CDR1 SGHKS, CDR2 YYEKEE (reference sequence). CDR3 region: CASSFSLKETQYF. The CDR3 DNA follows: TGTGCCAGCAGCTTCTCCCTTAAAGAGACCCAGTACTTC.

J is TRBJ1-1 and V is TRBV5-1, with TRBD1 as a possible D gene (5 bases). V gave up 4 bases and J gave up 0 bases, with 10 bases separating them. The CDR3 is 14 amino acids. Germline V gene lookup returns CDR1 SGHRS and CDR2 YFSETQ. Written as DNA, the CDR3 is TGCGCCAGCAGCACGGGGCCCATGAACACTGAAGCTTTCTTT. This gives the protein CASSTGPMNTEAFF.

V usage is TRBV18 and J usage is TRBJ1-1, with D hard to call. The CDR3 consists of 12 residues. CDR1 is KGHSH, CDR2 LQKENI, per germline. The V end was cut by 5 bases, the J end by 8 bases, with 12 bases between. CDR3 DNA: TGTGCCAGCTCAGGGCGTGACCAGGAAGCTTTCTTT. This gives the protein CASSGRDQEAFF.

This clone came up a few times. V gene TRBV7-8 combines with J gene TRBJ1-2; TRBD1 aligns across 7 bases. The CDR3 runs to 14 residues. The V and J ends lost 8 bases and 4 bases, in that order; junction bases with no gene match: 10. Germline CDR1 reads SGHVS; CDR2 reads FQNEAQ. This CDR3 reads CASSAAGGIYGYTF. The CDR3 coding sequence is TGTGCCAGCTCGGCAGCAGGGGGGATCTATGGCTACACCTTC.

This clone was observed a handful of times. This sequence joins TRBV14 and TRBJ1-2, with TRBD1 matching over 7 bases. The germline gives CDR1 SGHDN, CDR2 FVKESK. After removal of 4 bases from V and 7 bases from J, the junction contained 3 bases not matched to a gene. The CDR3 sequence is 12 residues long. CDR3 coding DNA: TGTGCCAGCAGCCGGAGACAGGGTGGCTACACCTTC. This codes for CASSRRQGGYTF. Based on the CDR3 plus reference TRBV14 and TRBJ1-2, the full variable domain is EAGVTQFPSHSVIEKGQTVTLRCDPISGHDNLYWYRRVMGKEIKFLLHFVKESKQDESGMPNNRFLAERTGGTYSTLKVQPAELEDSGVYFCASSRRQGGYTFGSGTRLTVV.

The J gene is TRBJ2-1, the V gene TRBV24-1, with a tentative D call TRBD2 (6 bases). The CDR3 length is 16 residues. Germline CDR1 and CDR2: KGHDR and SFDVKD. V dropped 3 bases and J dropped 6 bases, with 17 bases sitting between them. This chain's CDR3 is CATSDTPSTSTNEQFF. CDR3 sequence (DNA): TGTGCCACCAGTGATACACCGTCAACTAGCACCAATGAGCAGTTCTTC.

V usage is TRBV12-3 or TRBV12-4 and J usage is TRBJ2-7; D is possibly TRBD1 (5 bases). With 1 base removed from V and 4 bases from J, the gap between germline ends came to 8 bases. The CDR3 is made up of 13 amino acids. Here the CDR3 reads CASSLDRRYEQYF. The DNA of the CDR3 is TGTGCCAGCAGTTTAGACAGGCGGTACGAGCAGTACTTC.

The V gene is TRBV18, the J gene TRBJ2-7; D is possibly TRBD2 (5 bases). The germline CDR1 and CDR2 sequences are KGHSH and LQKENI. CDR3 length: 15 residues. V lost 0 bases and J 1 base, leaving 10 bases between the germline ends. CDR3 in DNA: TGTGCCAGCTCACCACCGTGGGGAGCTTCCTACGAGCAGTACTTC. This gives the protein CASSPPWGASYEQYF.

The rearrangement links TRBV4-3 to TRBJ1-6, with TRBD1 as a possible D gene (6 bases). CDR1 is LGHNA, CDR2 YSLEER, per germline. The CDR3 spans 14 residues. Trimming cost V 4 bases and J 10 bases, with 14 bases left between them. The CDR3 sequence is CASSLWLGGSPLHF. CDR3 nucleotide sequence: TGCGCCAGCAGCCTCTGGTTGGGGGGCTCACCCCTCCACTTT.

The rearrangement joins TRBV4-1 to TRBJ2-7; TRBD1 aligns across 10 bases. The CDR3 is 16 amino acids. The J segment lost 5 bases and the V segment lost 3 bases, leaving 10 bases of the junction unmatched. Germline CDR1 and CDR2: MGHRA and YSYEKL. The CDR3 DNA reads TGCGCCAGCAGCCAGATACCGGGACAGGGGTCCCACGAGCAGTACTTC. This gives the protein CASSQIPGQGSHEQYF.

V usage is TRBV24-1 and J usage is TRBJ2-5; 11 bases are shared with TRBD1. The trim removed 4 bases at V and 8 bases at J, leaving 8 bases unmatched. The CDR3 sequence is 15 residues long. The V gene's germline CDR1 is KGHDR and CDR2 SFDVKD. The CDR3 region is CATSDTGQGAATQYF. CDR3 sequence (DNA): TGTGCCACCAGTGACACTGGACAGGGGGCGGCAACCCAGTACTTC.

The rearrangement joins TRBV27 to TRBJ1-5, with 10 positions matching TRBD1. Germline lookup yields CDR1 MNHEY and CDR2 SMNVEV (reference sequence). Trimming cost V 0 bases and J 2 bases; bases outside gene matches: 1. CDR3 length equals 16 residues. The CDR3 protein is CASSLSGTGGNQPQHF. CDR3 coding DNA: TGTGCCAGCAGTTTATCCGGGACAGGGGGCAATCAGCCCCAGCATTTT.

The chain joins TRBV14 to TRBJ1-2; D gene ambiguous. Trimming took 1 base from V and 1 from J, leaving 10 bases between them. The CDR3 is made up of 15 amino acids. Germline V gene data show CDR1 as SGHDN and CDR2 as FVKESK. The DNA for the CDR3 is TGTGCCAGCAGCCAAGCCCCTATCTTTAACTATGGCTACACCTTC. This encodes CASSQAPIFNYGYTF.

V usage is TRBV5-4 and J usage is TRBJ2-7; D may be TRBD1 (7 bases). Trimming took off 4 bases at V and 2 bases at J, with 16 bases between the two ends. Germline V CDR1 and CDR2: SGHNT, YYREEE (reference sequence). CDR3 length equals 15 residues. Here the CDR3 DNA reads TGTGCCAGCAGCGTTGGAGGGGACAGAGCCTACGAGCAGTACTTC. Residues: CASSVGGDRAYEQYF.

The chain joins TRBV5-5 to TRBJ1-3; 11 bases are shared with TRBD1. CDR1 SGHKS and CDR2 YYEKEE come from the germline V gene (reference sequence). This CDR3 comprises 19 residues. V shed 5 bases and J 2 bases; nucleotides not matched to a gene: 15. The CDR3 region is CASSQRGSGQGATGNTIYF. Written as DNA, the CDR3 is TGTGCCAGCAGTCAAAGAGGATCAGGACAGGGGGCGACTGGAAACACCATATATTTT.

This clone was detected only a few times. The V gene is TRBV30, the J gene TRBJ1-2; no firm D call. The V end was cut by 0 bases, the J end by 4 bases, with 12 bases between. Germline CDR1 reads GTSNPN; CDR2 reads SVGIG (reference sequence). The CDR3 runs to 14 residues. CDR3 in DNA: TGTGCCTGGAGTGTCGGCAGGACTATCTATGGCTACACCTTC. Translation gives CAWSVGRTIYGYTF.

V is TRBV7-6 and J is TRBJ1-1; TRBD1 matches at 8 bases. The CDR3 is made up of 17 amino acids. Germline V gene lookup returns CDR1 SGHVS and CDR2 FNYEAQ. The V and J ends lost 0 bases and 4 bases, in that order; junction bases with no gene match: 10. CDR3 sequence: CASSLARTGTLFTEAFF. The CDR3 DNA is TGTGCCAGCAGCTTAGCGCGGACAGGGACTTTATTCACTGAAGCTTTCTTT.